The entry below describes one T cell receptor beta chain. Original methodology: Cell counts per sample came from amplifying reference gene primers. Sequencing used immunoSEQ multiplex PCR; TCRdb keeps in-frame clones, though not all of them. The V and J calls and clone size are taken from that table; D and trimming were inferred from the DNA. The table has more than 85,000 clones, over 75% seen once. The source of the sample is a study of blood T cell repertoires in COVID-19. Study-wide context: Sites across the United States, Italy and Spain contributed samples from acute and convalescent COVID-19. The analysed material was cDNA or gDNA that came from T cells, B-cell-depleted T cells, or PBMCs.

The CDR3 contains 14 residues. The sample comprised peripheral blood. This rearrangement joins TRBV21-1 to TRBJ2-7; the table's D call TRBD1 went unverified against the DNA. TRBV21-1 is deemed a pseudogene. The clonotype originates from a woman aged 45 to 65 with acute or convalescent COVID-19. CDR3 residues: CANQGDGHSYEQYF. CDR3 in DNA: TGTGCCAACCAGGGGGACGGCCACTCCTACGAGCAGTACTTC.